The 2 T cell receptor beta chains below were found in one sample sequenced in a study of blood T cell repertoires in COVID-19. Using immunoSEQ multiplex PCR, the repertoire was profiled, and TCRdb retains in-frame clones only, with some absent. The data show roughly 250,000 clones, approximately 86% seen once. The specimen sequenced was PBMCs or T cells enriched from blood (not recorded which). These TCRs come from a middle-aged woman with acute COVID-19.

V usage is TRBV4-1 and J usage is TRBJ2-1, with 7 bases fitting TRBD1. This CDR3 spans 15 amino acids. Germline V CDR1 and CDR2: MGHRA, YSYEKL. J was trimmed by 5 bases and V by 2 bases; bases with no gene match: 6. As DNA, the CDR3 is TGCGCCAGCAGCCAAACCGGGACAGCGAACAATGAGCAGTTCTTC. Translation gives CASSQTGTANNEQFF.

This clone has a handful of counts. The V and J genes are TRBV24-1 and TRBJ2-1, with 10 bases identical to TRBD2. CDR3 size: 18 residues. V lost 3 bases, J lost 0 bases, and 7 bases stayed unmatched. Looked up from germline, CDR1 is KGHDR and CDR2 is SFDVKD. The CDR3 here is CATSDPRTSGPSYNEQFF. For the CDR3, the DNA is TGTGCCACCAGTGATCCCAGGACTAGCGGACCCTCCTACAATGAGCAGTTCTTC.